These 27 T cell receptor beta chains were sequenced from one sample in a study of low-dose radiotherapy and immunotherapy resistance in tumors. Primers used for first-strand cDNA, a TRAV- and TRBV-specific set, covered both alpha and beta chains. It was with a constant-region primer and a V-primer adapter that TCRs were amplified over approximately 18 PCR cycles. Using its own MiXCR run on the reads, TCRdb lists one record per CDR3 protein. The data hold around 13,000 distinct CDR3 sequences, with 65% to 75% observed a single time. The receptors were sampled from a human donor with advanced metastatic prostate, ovarian, gallbladder or colorectal cancer (not recorded which). This table probably holds off-target reads from a library built for another chain.

The rearrangement uses TRBV6-6 and TRBJ1-2; possible D gene TRBD1, 5 bases. The CDR3 consists of 12 residues. Trimming shortened V by 7 bases and J by 3 bases, and 9 bases separated the two germline ends. Germline V gene data show CDR1 as MNHNY and CDR2 as SVGAGI (reference sequence). In nucleotides, the CDR3 is TGTGCCAGCACCCAAGGGGACTATGGCTACACCTTC. Translating gives CASTQGDYGYTF.

This chain's CDR3 is CASSLAVSGELFF. CDR3 nucleotide sequence: TGTGCCAGCAGCTTGGCCGTCAGCGGGGAGCTGTTTTTT. The gene calls are TRBV5-4 and TRBJ2-2, with D unresolved. Trimming pared 0 bases from V and 7 bases from J, leaving 7 bases between. Germline V lookup: CDR1 SGHNT, CDR2 YYREEE (reference sequence). The CDR3 sequence is 13 residues long. Full variable domain (missing parts from reference TRBV5-4 and TRBJ2-2): ETGVTQSPTHLIKTRGQQVTLRCSSQSGHNTVSWYQQALGQGPQFIFQYYREEENGRGNFPPRFSGLQFPNYSSELNVNALELDDSALYLCASSLAVSGELFFGEGSRLTVL.

The chain combines TRBV7-8 with TRBJ2-7, with TRBD1 identical over 9 bases. Losses at the gene ends were 4 bases for V and 3 bases for J; bases not matched to a gene: 4. Germline V gene sequence: CDR1 SGHVS, CDR2 FQNEAQ. The CDR3 loop spans 14 amino acids. The CDR3 DNA is TGTGCCAGCAGCTCGTTGGGACAGGGCTACGAGCAGTACTTC. It is translated as CASSSLGQGYEQYF. Looking up the rest from reference TRBV7-8 and TRBJ2-7 gives the full variable domain: GAGVSQSPRYKVAKRGQDVALRCDPISGHVSLFWYQQALGQGPEFLTYFQNEAQLDKSGLPSDRFFAERPEGSVSTLKIQRTQQEDSAVYLCASSSLGQGYEQYFGPGTRLTVT.

This clonotype was observed a handful of times. This chain joins TRBV6-2 or TRBV6-3 and TRBJ2-7; D is unresolved. V dropped 2 bases and J dropped 4 bases, with 6 bases sitting between them. Germline V lookup: CDR1 MNHEY, CDR2 SVGEGT. The CDR3 contains 12 residues. The CDR3, as DNA: TGTGCCAGCAGTTACGGGGAATACGAGCAGTACTTC. Translation: CASSYGEYEQYF.

CDR3 coding DNA: TGCAGTGCTAGAGATCGGGCAGTTAACTATGGCTACACCTTC. Translated: CSARDRAVNYGYTF. The chain employs TRBV20-1 and TRBJ1-2; D remains ambiguous. Trimming took off 0 bases at V and 1 base at J, with 9 bases between the two ends. This CDR3 is 14 amino acids long. CDR1 DFQATT and CDR2 SNEGSKA come from the germline V gene (reference sequence).

The chain combines TRBV20-1 with TRBJ2-3, with D perhaps being TRBD1 or TRBD2 (5 bases each). The CDR3 is 17 residues long. Per the germline V gene, CDR1 is DFQATT and CDR2 is SNEGSKA (reference sequence). Trimming removed 1 base at V and 8 bases at J, with 25 bases between. This CDR3 reads CSARVPSPAPWDGTQYF. In DNA form, the CDR3 reads TGCAGTGCTAGAGTGCCTTCGCCGGCCCCGTGGGACGGTACGCAGTATTTT.

The chain combines TRBV12-3 or TRBV12-4 with TRBJ2-7; 7 bases are a match to TRBD1. Losses at the gene ends were 7 bases for V and 4 bases for J; bases not matched to a gene: 4. The CDR3 is made up of 12 amino acids. As DNA, the CDR3 is TGTGCCAGCAACAGGGACAGTTACGAGCAGTACTTC. Its protein is CASNRDSYEQYF.

The chain employs TRBV12-3 or TRBV12-4 and TRBJ1-2; the D is unclear. The CDR3 extends over 14 amino acids. V shed 0 bases and J shed 4 bases, with 9 bases lying between them. CDR3 DNA sequence: TGTGCCAGCAGTTTAGCGTTGGGCTTCTATGGCTACACCTTC. This translates into CASSLALGFYGYTF.

The V and J genes are TRBV4-3 and TRBJ2-5; D possibly corresponds to TRBD2 (6 bases). Germline CDR1 is LGHNA and CDR2 is YSLEER. The V gene lost 0 bases and the J gene lost 1 base, with 6 bases spanning the gap. This CDR3 region has 14 residues. The CDR3 nucleotides are TGCGCCAGCAGCCAAGAGGGGGGCCAAGAGACCCAGTACTTC. The encoded protein is CASSQEGGQETQYF.

The chain carries TRBV30 and TRBJ1-1; D remains unclear. Looked up from germline, CDR1 is GTSNPN and CDR2 is SVGIG (reference sequence). This CDR3 region has 20 residues. The V and J ends lost 2 bases and 1 base respectively, with 29 bases between them. This chain's CDR3 is CAWSRSPRTRSNGPNTEAFF. In DNA form, the CDR3 reads TGTGCCTGGAGTCGGTCCCCTAGAACACGATCTAATGGACCGAACACTGAAGCTTTCTTT.

V is TRBV29-1 and J is TRBJ1-1; 7 bases are a match to TRBD1. CDR3 length equals 14 residues. V shed 4 bases, J shed 4 bases, and the junction held 9 bases outside the gene matches. Germline V gene sequence: CDR1 SQVTM, CDR2 ANQGSEA. The DNA of the CDR3 is TGCAGCGTTGGAAGGGGGCAGGGGGGCACTGAAGCTTTCTTT. It yields the protein CSVGRGQGGTEAFF.

The rearrangement uses TRBV2 and TRBJ2-5; 8 bases are shared with TRBD2. The ends lost 4 bases at V and 5 bases at J; junction bases unmatched: 9. The germline CDR1 and CDR2 sequences are SNHLY and FYNNEI. The CDR3 runs 15 residues. The CDR3, as DNA: TGTGCCAGCAGTGTCTGGACTAGCACCGCTGAGACCCAGTACTTC. This sequence encodes CASSVWTSTAETQYF.

This clonotype was detected only once. The junction does not match germline at one end; this may be a read error. The chain is built from TRBV14 and TRBJ2-7; unclear D gene. This CDR3 has 9 residues. Germline CDR1 is SGHDN and CDR2 is FVKESK. CDR3 DNA: TGTGCCACCCTACTCCCGGGTTCCTTC. It codes for CATLLPGSF.

Worth noting for this clonotype: A junction boundary mismatches the germline segment, possibly from a read error. The chain uses TRBV7-9 and TRBJ1-1, with D unresolved. CDR3 size: 12 residues. Germline loops: CDR1 SEHNR, CDR2 FQNEAQ (reference sequence). The CDR3 spells CASSFENAEAFF. The DNA for the CDR3 is TGTGCCAGCAGCTTCGAGAACGCTGAAGCTTTCTTT.

The chain recombines TRBV7-2 with TRBJ2-3; D is unclear. This CDR3 is 14 amino acids long. Deletions cut 0 bases from V and 6 bases from J, with 10 bases between. Looked up from germline, CDR1 is SGHTA and CDR2 is FQGNSA. The CDR3 sequence: CASSLAPNTDTQYF. CDR3 nucleotides: TGTGCCAGCAGCTTAGCCCCGAACACGGATACGCAGTATTTT.

The chain carries TRBV11-2 and TRBJ1-1; possible D gene TRBD1, 6 bases. Deletions cut 5 bases from V and 0 bases from J, with 13 bases between. There are 15 residues in the CDR3. Germline V lookup: CDR1 SGHAT, CDR2 FQNNGV. CDR3 amino acids: CASSPGQPMNTEAFF. The CDR3 coding sequence is TGTGCCAGCAGCCCCGGACAGCCTATGAACACTGAAGCTTTCTTT. The complete variable domain, with remaining parts taken from reference TRBV11-2 and TRBJ1-1, reads EAGVAQSPRYKIIEKRQSVAFWCNPISGHATLYWYQQILGQGPKLLIQFQNNGVVDDSQLPKDRFSAERLKGVDSTLKIQPAKLEDSAVYLCASSPGQPMNTEAFFGQGTRLTVV.

The chain combines TRBV12-3 or TRBV12-4 with TRBJ1-5; D perhaps matches TRBD1 (6 bases). The V end was cut by 3 bases, the J end by 5 bases, with 17 bases between. The CDR3 has 16 residues. The CDR3 region is CASSFGGGGYHQPQHF. CDR3 nucleotide sequence: TGTGCCAGCAGTTTTGGAGGAGGGGGGTACCATCAGCCCCAGCATTTT.

This sequence joins TRBV29-1 and TRBJ1-3; D is possibly TRBD1 (6 bases). This CDR3 is built from 13 residues. V lost 3 bases and J 3 bases, leaving 9 bases between the germline ends. In germline, CDR1 is SQVTM, CDR2 ANQGSEA. Here the CDR3 reads CSVEGAVGNTIYF. CDR3 sequence (DNA): TGCAGCGTTGAGGGGGCTGTTGGAAACACCATATATTTT.

This rearrangement joins TRBV10-3 to TRBJ1-1; D unresolved. Trimming took off 4 bases at V and 4 bases at J, with 10 bases between the two ends. CDR1 ENHRY and CDR2 SYGVKD come from the germline V gene. The CDR3 runs 13 residues. CDR3 coding DNA: TGTGCCATCAGTGTCGGGGTCGGCACTGAAGCTTTCTTT. It encodes CAISVGVGTEAFF.

V and J are TRBV28 and TRBJ2-7; D gene uncertain. Germline V lookup: CDR1 MDHEN, CDR2 SYDVKM. The CDR3 runs to 13 residues. V lost 3 bases and J lost 2, with 8 bases in between. The CDR3 coding sequence is TGTGCCAGCAGTTTGCCGCAGACCTACGAGCAGTACTTC. Its protein is CASSLPQTYEQYF.

The chain joins TRBV9 to TRBJ2-3, with 16 bases matching TRBD2. After removal of 6 bases from V and 6 bases from J, the junction contained 10 bases not matched to a gene. This CDR3 contains 17 residues. Germline V lookup: CDR1 SGDLS, CDR2 YYNGEE. As DNA, the CDR3 is TGTGCCAGCAACCCCGGGACTAGCGGGGGGGCCTGGGATACGCAGTATTTT. This encodes CASNPGTSGGAWDTQYF.

This clonotype was counted only a few times. This chain connects TRBV11-2 to TRBJ2-7; possibly TRBD2 for D (5 bases). Deletions cut 5 bases from V and 6 bases from J, with 14 bases between. CDR1 SGHAT and CDR2 FQNNGV come from the germline V gene. The CDR3 is 13 amino acids. CDR3 nucleotide sequence: TGTGCCAGCAGCCTTTGGGTAGGGAGCGAGCAGTACTTC. Protein product: CASSLWVGSEQYF.

The chain is built from TRBV28 and TRBJ2-2; the D is unclear. Germline V gives CDR1 MDHEN, CDR2 SYDVKM. V was pared by 7 bases and J by 0 bases, with 9 bases between. This CDR3 region has 14 residues. The CDR3 protein is CASNLSPNTGELFF. DNA of the CDR3: TGTGCCAGCAACCTGAGCCCGAACACCGGGGAGCTGTTTTTT.

The CDR3 loop is CASKSGRTSGNTIYF. CDR3 bases: TGTGCCAGCAAATCGGGACGTACCTCTGGAAACACCATATATTTT. The chain links TRBV2 to TRBJ1-3; weak D call: TRBD1 (5 bases). The germline CDR1 and CDR2 sequences are SNHLY and FYNNEI. The ends were cut back, 7 bases at V and 0 bases at J, with 13 bases in the middle. This CDR3 comprises 15 residues.

This clonotype was seen just once. This chain joins TRBV3-1 and TRBJ2-7; TRBD2 matches at 11 bases. CDR1 is LGHDT, CDR2 YNNKEL, per germline (reference sequence). CDR3 length equals 15 residues. V shed 6 bases, J shed 5 bases, and the junction held 9 bases outside the gene matches. The CDR3 coding sequence is TGTGCCAGCAGAAATAGCGGGGGGGCCGTAGACGAGCAGTACTTC. It encodes CASRNSGGAVDEQYF.

This clonotype was seen a few times. The rearrangement joins TRBV11-2 to TRBJ2-3, with TRBD1 as a possible D gene (5 bases). Per the germline V gene, CDR1 is SGHAT and CDR2 is FQNNGV. The CDR3 runs 14 residues. V lost 2 bases and J lost 6, with 12 bases in between. The DNA for the CDR3 is TGTGCCAGCAGCTTAACAGGTTCGCGGGATACGCAGTATTTT. Its translation is CASSLTGSRDTQYF.

The J gene is TRBJ1-4, the V gene TRBV4-1, with 7 bases matching TRBD1. Germline V CDR1 and CDR2: MGHRA, YSYEKL. Germline trimming cut 5 bases from V and 5 bases from J; bases unmatched to any gene: 17. There are 18 residues in the CDR3. CDR3 protein: CASSKSQGNGLSNEKLFF. In DNA, the CDR3 is TGCGCCAGCAGCAAATCACAGGGGAACGGACTCAGCAATGAAAAACTGTTTTTT.